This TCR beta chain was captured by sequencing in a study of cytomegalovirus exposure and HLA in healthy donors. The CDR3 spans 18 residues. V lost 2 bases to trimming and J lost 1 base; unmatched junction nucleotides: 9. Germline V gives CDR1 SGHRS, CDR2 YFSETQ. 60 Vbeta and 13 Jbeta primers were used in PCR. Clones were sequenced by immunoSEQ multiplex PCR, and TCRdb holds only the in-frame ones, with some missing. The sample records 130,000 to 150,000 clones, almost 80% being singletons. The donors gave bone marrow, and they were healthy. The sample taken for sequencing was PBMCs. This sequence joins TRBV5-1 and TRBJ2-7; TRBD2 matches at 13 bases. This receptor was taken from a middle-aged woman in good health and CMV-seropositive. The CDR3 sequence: CASSFQGTSGGVSYEQYF. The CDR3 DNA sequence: TGCGCCAGCAGCTTCCAGGGAACTAGCGGGGGGGTTTCCTACGAGCAGTACTTC. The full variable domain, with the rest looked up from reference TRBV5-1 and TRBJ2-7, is KAGVTQTPRYLIKTRGQQVTLSCSPISGHRSVSWYQQTPGQGLQFLFEYFSETQRNKGNFPGRFSGRQFSNSRSEMNVSTLELGDSALYLCASSFQGTSGGVSYEQYFGPGTRLTVT.